A selection of T cell receptor beta chains follows, all from one sample in a study of T cells after yellow fever vaccination. From the 5' RACE reads, TCRdb called clonotypes with MiXCR, one entry per CDR3 protein. This sample yields around 500,000 distinct CDR3 sequences, of which 20% to 25% are seen a single time; roughly a sixth belongs to the top ten. The material sequenced was PBMCs, taken approximately 20 days after the first yellow fever vaccination. All receptors derive from a man aged 18 to 29 who received the YFV17D yellow fever vaccine. The CDR3 runs from the conserved cysteine through the conserved F or W. A D gene is named only where the DNA matches it firmly. Part of the rows lack a size; the others show once, few, many or a class for expanded clones.

d_gene	abundance	v_gene	j_gene	CDR3aa	CDR3nt
NA	few	TRBV7-3	TRBJ1-6	CASSLKGINSPLHF	TGTGCCAGCAGCTTAAAGGGGATTAATTCACCCCTCCACTTT
NA	NA	TRBV7-2	TRBJ1-2	CASSLGLRSNYGYTF	TGTGCCAGCAGCTTAGGGCTGCGGTCTAACTATGGCTACACCTTC
TRBD1	NA	TRBV20-1	TRBJ2-5	CSGVTGGRETQYF	TGCAGTGGGGTGACAGGGGGCCGAGAGACCCAGTACTTC
TRBD1	NA	TRBV25-1	TRBJ1-3	CASSGTGGNTIYF	TGTGCCAGCAGTGGGACAGGTGGAAACACCATATATTTT
TRBD1	NA	TRBV15	TRBJ1-5	CATAVGTGSNQPQHF	TGTGCCACCGCAGTCGGGACAGGCAGCAATCAGCCCCAGCATTTT
NA	NA	TRBV9	TRBJ2-1	CASSVRPSSYNEQFF	TGTGCCAGCAGCGTACGACCGAGCTCCTACAATGAGCAGTTCTTC
NA	NA	TRBV6-2/TRBV6-3	TRBJ2-1	CASREIQNYNEQFF	TGTGCCAGCAGGGAAATTCAGAACTACAATGAGCAGTTCTTC
NA	NA	TRBV11-1	TRBJ2-1	CASSLGVGLEQFF	TGTGCCAGCAGCTTAGGGGTAGGTCTTGAGCAGTTCTTC
TRBD1	NA	TRBV5-5	TRBJ2-1	CASSLLTGEAGNEQFF	TGTGCCAGCAGCTTACTGACAGGGGAGGCGGGCAATGAGCAGTTCTTC
TRBD1	NA	TRBV7-7	TRBJ2-1	CASSLDGQGYNEQFF	TGTGCCAGCAGCTTAGATGGACAGGGGTACAATGAGCAGTTCTTC
NA	once	TRBV15	TRBJ2-3	CATLAGWATDTQYF	TGTGCCACCCTTGCCGGGTGGGCGACAGATACGCAGTATTTT
NA	NA	TRBV12-3/TRBV12-4	TRBJ2-5	CASSYVITGSQETQYF	TGTGCCAGCAGTTACGTAATCACCGGGTCCCAAGAGACCCAGTACTTC
NA	NA	TRBV5-6	TRBJ1-1	CASSSGQRAEAFF	TGTGCCAGCAGCTCCGGACAGAGGGCTGAAGCTTTCTTT
TRBD1	NA	TRBV5-1	TRBJ1-2	CASSSQGQGGYGYTF	TGCGCCAGCAGCTCCCAGGGACAGGGAGGCTATGGCTACACCTTC
NA	few	TRBV7-8	TRBJ2-3	CASSFSHKDTQYF	TGTGCCAGCAGCTTTAGCCACAAAGATACGCAGTATTTT
NA	NA	TRBV15	TRBJ1-5	CATSRQGSQPQHF	TGTGCCACCAGCAGACAGGGGAGTCAGCCCCAACATTTT
TRBD2	NA	TRBV4-1	TRBJ2-3	CASSQGSGLAGGVDTQYF	TGCGCCAGCAGTCAAGGGTCGGGACTAGCGGGGGGGGTAGATACGCAGTATTTT
NA	few	TRBV7-2	TRBJ1-2	CASSFGVSGYTF	TGTGCCAGCAGCTTTGGGGTTTCGGGCTACACCTTC
NA	few	TRBV4-2	TRBJ2-2	CASSQRPGTGELFF	TGTGCCAGCAGCCAAAGGCCAGGGACCGGGGAGCTGTTTTTT
NA	NA	TRBV12-3/TRBV12-4	TRBJ2-3	CASSLIGAGAQYF	TGTGCCAGCAGTTTAATAGGGGCCGGGGCGCAGTATTTT
NA	few	TRBV30	TRBJ2-7	CAWRVAGSSYEQYF	TGTGCCTGGCGGGTCGCAGGGAGCTCCTACGAGCAGTACTTC
TRBD1	NA	TRBV6-2/TRBV6-3	TRBJ1-1	CASNQMLTGEMNTEAFF	TGTGCCAGCAACCAAATGCTAACAGGGGAGATGAACACTGAAGCTTTCTTT
NA	NA	TRBV5-1	TRBJ1-6	CASSFQQENSPLHF	TGCGCCAGCAGCTTCCAACAGGAAAATTCACCCCTCCACTTT
NA	many	TRBV7-6	TRBJ2-2	CASSSGTNTGELFF	TGTGCCAGCAGCTCGGGGACTAACACCGGGGAGCTGTTTTTT